This TCR beta chain comes out of a study of cytomegalovirus exposure and HLA in healthy donors. Primers included in the PCR were 60 Vbeta and 13 Jbeta primers. Method: immunoSEQ multiplex PCR; TCRdb's copy keeps in-frame clones and lacks some. The sample carries approximately 160,000 clones, more than 60% recorded once. J lost 10 bases, V lost 5 bases, and 12 bases had no gene match. The CDR3 has 15 residues. Per the germline V gene, CDR1 is MNHNY and CDR2 is SVGAGI (reference sequence). The receptor's source is a woman aged 45-60 years in good health and CMV-seropositive. Sequenced input: PBMCs. The chain uses TRBV6-6 and TRBJ2-1, with TRBD1 matching 9 bases. CDR3 bases: TGTGCCAGCAGTAACCGGGACAGGGAGGAAGGGGAGCAGTTCTTC. Residues: CASSNRDREEGEQFF.